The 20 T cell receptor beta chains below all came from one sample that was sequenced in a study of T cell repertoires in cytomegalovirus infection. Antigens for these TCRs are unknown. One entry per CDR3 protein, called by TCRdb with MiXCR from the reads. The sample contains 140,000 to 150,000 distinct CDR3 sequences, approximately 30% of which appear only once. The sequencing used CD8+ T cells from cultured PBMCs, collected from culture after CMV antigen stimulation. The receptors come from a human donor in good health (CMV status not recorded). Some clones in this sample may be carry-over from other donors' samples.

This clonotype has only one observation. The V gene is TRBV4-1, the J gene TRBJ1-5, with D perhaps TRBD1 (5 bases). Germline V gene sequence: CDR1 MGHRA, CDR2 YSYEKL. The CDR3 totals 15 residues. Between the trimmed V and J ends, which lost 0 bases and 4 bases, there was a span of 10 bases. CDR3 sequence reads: CASSQDDAGNQPQHF. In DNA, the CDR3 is TGCGCCAGCAGCCAAGATGATGCAGGGAATCAGCCCCAGCATTTT.

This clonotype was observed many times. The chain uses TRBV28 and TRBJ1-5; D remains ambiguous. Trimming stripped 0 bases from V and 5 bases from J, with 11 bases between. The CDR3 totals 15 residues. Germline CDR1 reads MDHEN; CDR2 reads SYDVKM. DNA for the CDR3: TGTGCCAGCAGTTTATGGGGCAATCCACATCAGCCCCAGCATTTT. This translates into CASSLWGNPHQPQHF.

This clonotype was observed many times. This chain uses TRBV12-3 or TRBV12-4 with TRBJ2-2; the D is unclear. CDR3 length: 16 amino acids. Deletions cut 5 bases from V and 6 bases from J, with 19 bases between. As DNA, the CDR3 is TGTGCCAGCAGTCCTCCCATTCCGAACTATGCCGGGGAGCTGTTTTTT. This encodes CASSPPIPNYAGELFF.

In DNA, the CDR3 is TGTGCCAGCAGACCCGGGACAGCCTACGAGCAGTACTTC. Its translation: CASRPGTAYEQYF. This chain links TRBV12-3 or TRBV12-4 with TRBJ2-7; 7 bases line up with TRBD1. The trim removed 6 bases at V and 2 bases at J, leaving 4 bases unmatched. There are 13 residues in the CDR3.

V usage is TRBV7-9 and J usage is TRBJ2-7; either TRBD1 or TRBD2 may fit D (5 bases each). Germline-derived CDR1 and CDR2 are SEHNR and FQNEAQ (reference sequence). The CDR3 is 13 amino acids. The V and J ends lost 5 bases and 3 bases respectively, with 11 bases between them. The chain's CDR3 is CASSPGTSYEQYF. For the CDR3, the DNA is TGTGCCAGCAGCCCCGGGACCAGCTACGAGCAGTACTTC.

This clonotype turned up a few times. The CDR3 DNA sequence: TGTGCCAGCAGCTCCTCTAGCGGTAGCTCCTACGAGCAGTACTTC. This translates into CASSSSSGSSYEQYF. The V gene is TRBV9, the J gene TRBJ2-7; 7 bases fit TRBD2. Trimming at V came to 4 bases and at J to 0 bases, leaving 7 bases not matched to a gene. Germline CDR1 is SGDLS and CDR2 is YYNGEE. The CDR3 is 15 amino acids.

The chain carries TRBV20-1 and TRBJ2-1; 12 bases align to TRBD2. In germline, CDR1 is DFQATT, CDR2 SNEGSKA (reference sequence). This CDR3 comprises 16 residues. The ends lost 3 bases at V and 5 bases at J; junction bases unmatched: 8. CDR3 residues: CSASPTSGGHDNEQFF. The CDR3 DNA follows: TGCAGTGCTAGTCCGACTAGCGGGGGACATGACAATGAGCAGTTCTTC.

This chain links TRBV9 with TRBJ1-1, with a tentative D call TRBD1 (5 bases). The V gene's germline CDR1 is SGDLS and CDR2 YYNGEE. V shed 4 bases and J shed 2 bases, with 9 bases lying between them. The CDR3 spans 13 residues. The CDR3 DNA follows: TGTGCCAGCAGCACAGGACAAAACACTGAAGCTTTCTTT. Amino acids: CASSTGQNTEAFF. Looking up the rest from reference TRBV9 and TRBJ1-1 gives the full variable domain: DSGVTQTPKHLITATGQRVTLRCSPRSGDLSVYWYQQSLDQGLQFLIQYYNGEERAKGNILERFSAQQFPDLHSELNLSSLELGDSALYFCASSTGQNTEAFFGQGTRLTVV.

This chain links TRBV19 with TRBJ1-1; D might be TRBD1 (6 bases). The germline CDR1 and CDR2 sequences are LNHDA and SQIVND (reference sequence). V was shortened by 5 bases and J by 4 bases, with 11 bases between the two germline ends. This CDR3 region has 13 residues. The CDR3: CASSALGGTEAFF. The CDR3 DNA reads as TGTGCCAGTAGTGCCTTAGGGGGCACTGAAGCTTTCTTT.

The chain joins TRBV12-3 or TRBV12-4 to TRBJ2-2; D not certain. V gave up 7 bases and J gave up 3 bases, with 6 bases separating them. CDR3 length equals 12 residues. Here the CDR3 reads CASTHDTGELFF. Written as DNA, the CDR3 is TGTGCCAGCACCCATGACACCGGGGAGCTGTTTTTT.

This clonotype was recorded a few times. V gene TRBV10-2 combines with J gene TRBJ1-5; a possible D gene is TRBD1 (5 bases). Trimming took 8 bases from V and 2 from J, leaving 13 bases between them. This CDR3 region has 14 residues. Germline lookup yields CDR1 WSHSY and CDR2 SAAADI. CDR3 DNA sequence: TGCGCCAGCGGGGCCAAAGGTGGCAATCAGCCCCAGCATTTT. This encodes CASGAKGGNQPQHF.

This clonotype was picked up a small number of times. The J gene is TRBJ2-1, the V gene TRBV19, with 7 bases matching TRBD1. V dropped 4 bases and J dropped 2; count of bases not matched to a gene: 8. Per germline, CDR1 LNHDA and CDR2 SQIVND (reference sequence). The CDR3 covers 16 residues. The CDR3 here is CASSTLGQDTYNEQFF. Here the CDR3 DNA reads TGTGCCAGTAGTACGCTTGGACAGGATACCTACAATGAGCAGTTCTTC. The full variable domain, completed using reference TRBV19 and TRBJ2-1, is DGGITQSPKYLFRKEGQNVTLSCEQNLNHDAMYWYRQDPGQGLRLIYYSQIVNDFQKGDIAEGYSVSREKKESFPLTVTSAQKNPTAFYLCASSTLGQDTYNEQFFGPGTRLTVL.

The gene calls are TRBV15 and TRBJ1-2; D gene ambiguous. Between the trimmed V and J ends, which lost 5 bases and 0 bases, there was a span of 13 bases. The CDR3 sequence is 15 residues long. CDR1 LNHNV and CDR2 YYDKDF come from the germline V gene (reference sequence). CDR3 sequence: CATSDAPPANYGYTF. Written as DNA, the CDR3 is TGTGCCACCAGCGATGCGCCACCTGCTAACTATGGCTACACCTTC.

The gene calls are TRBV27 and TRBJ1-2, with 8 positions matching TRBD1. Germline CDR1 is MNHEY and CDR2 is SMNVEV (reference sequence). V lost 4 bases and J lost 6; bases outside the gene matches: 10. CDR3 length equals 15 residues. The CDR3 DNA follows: TGTGCCAGCAGTTCCGCCCCAGGGGGCGCGAATGGCTACACCTTC. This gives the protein CASSSAPGGANGYTF.

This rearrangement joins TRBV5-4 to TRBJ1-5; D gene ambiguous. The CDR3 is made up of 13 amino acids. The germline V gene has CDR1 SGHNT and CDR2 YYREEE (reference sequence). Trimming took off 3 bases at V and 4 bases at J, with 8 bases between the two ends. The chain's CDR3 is CASSSSVNQPQHF. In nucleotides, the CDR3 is TGTGCCAGCAGCTCTTCAGTGAATCAGCCCCAGCATTTT.

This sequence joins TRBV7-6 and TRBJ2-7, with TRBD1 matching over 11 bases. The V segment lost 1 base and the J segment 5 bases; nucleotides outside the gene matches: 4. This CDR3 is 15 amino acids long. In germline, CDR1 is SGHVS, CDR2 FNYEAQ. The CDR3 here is CASSLGGTGGNEQYF. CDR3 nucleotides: TGTGCCAGCAGCTTAGGGGGGACAGGGGGTAACGAGCAGTACTTC. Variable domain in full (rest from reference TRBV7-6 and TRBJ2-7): GAGVSQSPRYKVTKRGQDVALRCDPISGHVSLYWYRQALGQGPEFLTYFNYEAQQDKSGLPNDRFSAERPEGSISTLTIQRTEQRDSAMYRCASSLGGTGGNEQYFGPGTRLTVT.

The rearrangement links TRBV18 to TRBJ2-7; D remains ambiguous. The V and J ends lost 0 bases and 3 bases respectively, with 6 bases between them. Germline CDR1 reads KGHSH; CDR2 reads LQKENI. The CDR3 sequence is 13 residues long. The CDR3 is CASSPPSVYEQYF. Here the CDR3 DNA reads TGTGCCAGCTCACCACCGTCTGTCTACGAGCAGTACTTC.

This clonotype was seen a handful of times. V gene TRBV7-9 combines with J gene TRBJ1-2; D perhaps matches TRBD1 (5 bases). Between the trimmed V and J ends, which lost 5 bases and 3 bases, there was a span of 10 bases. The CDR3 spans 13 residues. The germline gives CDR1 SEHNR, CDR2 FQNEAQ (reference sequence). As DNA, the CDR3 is TGTGCCAGCAGCGAAGGGGAAGACTATGGCTACACCTTC. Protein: CASSEGEDYGYTF.

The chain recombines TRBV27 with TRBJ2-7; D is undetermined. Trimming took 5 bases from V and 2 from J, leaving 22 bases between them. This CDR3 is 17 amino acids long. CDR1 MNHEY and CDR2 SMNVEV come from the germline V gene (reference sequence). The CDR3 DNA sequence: TGTGCCAGCAGTACCTCCTTCAGGACCCGAATTCCCTACGAGCAGTACTTC. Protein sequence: CASSTSFRTRIPYEQYF.

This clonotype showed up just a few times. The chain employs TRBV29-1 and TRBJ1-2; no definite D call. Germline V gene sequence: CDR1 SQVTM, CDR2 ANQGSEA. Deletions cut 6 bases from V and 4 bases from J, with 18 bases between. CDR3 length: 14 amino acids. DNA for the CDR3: TGCAGCGTGCGGGAAGGTGGGCCCCCCTATGGCTACACCTTC. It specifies CSVREGGPPYGYTF.